The 4 T cell receptor beta chains in this list originate from one sample, sequenced in a study of blood T cell repertoires in COVID-19. Generated by immunoSEQ multiplex PCR, the TCRdb table keeps only in-frame clones and is missing some. Here the sample spans 180,000 or so clones, about nine tenths being singletons. The specimen was peripheral blood. The receptors derive from a woman under 40 with acute or convalescent COVID-19.

The chain uses TRBV2 and TRBJ1-4, with D unresolved. V dropped 4 bases and J dropped 0 bases, with 6 bases sitting between them. This CDR3 region has 14 residues. Germline lookup yields CDR1 SNHLY and CDR2 FYNNEI. CDR3 protein: CASSVPPTNEKLFF. CDR3 nucleotides: TGTGCCAGCAGTGTCCCTCCAACTAATGAAAAACTGTTTTTT.

This chain links TRBV10-3 with TRBJ1-5; the D gene is possibly TRBD1 (5 bases). V was shortened by 4 bases and J by 1 base, with 11 bases between the two germline ends. CDR1 ENHRY and CDR2 SYGVKD come from the germline V gene. The CDR3 contains 15 residues. Written as DNA, the CDR3 is TGTGCCATCAGTGCGACAGTTGGGAGCAATCAGCCCCAGCATTTT. Translation: CAISATVGSNQPQHF.

There are a few counts of this clone. This chain's CDR3 is CASRADYQQFF. CDR3 nucleotide sequence: TGTGCCAGCAGGGCGGACTATCAGCAGTTCTTC. The chain carries TRBV2 and TRBJ2-1; possibly TRBD2 for D (6 bases). Trimming left V 6 bases short and J 11 bases short, with 11 bases between. Germline-derived CDR1 and CDR2 are SNHLY and FYNNEI. This CDR3 spans 11 amino acids.

The CDR3 sequence is CAVGGYLYNEQFF. The CDR3 coding sequence is TGTGCCGTTGGCGGGTACCTCTACAATGAGCAGTTCTTC. The rearrangement links TRBV2 to TRBJ2-1; a weak D match, TRBD2 (5 bases). Trimming removed 11 bases at V and 3 bases at J, with 14 bases between. Germline V gene lookup returns CDR1 SNHLY and CDR2 FYNNEI. This CDR3 is 13 amino acids long.